These T cell receptor beta chains were read from a single sample in a study of beta chain features in type 1 diabetes. Sequenced by immunoSEQ multiplex PCR; TCRdb stores in-frame clones only, minus some. Of about 120,000 clones listed, about 17% are singletons. The sequenced material came from central memory CD4+ T cells from blood. The receptors derive from a man younger than 40 with type 1 diabetes. Both conserved end residues are part of each CDR3. Fields, in order: J gene, D gene, clone size, V gene, CDR3 DNA, CDR3 protein. The D gene is left open where the match is weak. Clone size is not always given. Where it is, it says once, few, many or a class for expanded clones.

j_call: TRBJ1-1; d_call: .; clone_size: .; v_call: TRBV9; cdr3_nt: TGTGCCAGCAGCGCTCAGGGAAACACTGAAGCTTTCTTT; cdr3_aa: CASSAQGNTEAFF
j_call: TRBJ2-2; d_call: .; clone_size: many; v_call: TRBV7-3; cdr3_nt: TGTGCCAGCAGCCAAGCCTGGGACCTCACCGGGGAGCTGTTTTTT; cdr3_aa: CASSQAWDLTGELFF
j_call: TRBJ1-4; d_call: .; clone_size: few; v_call: TRBV5-1; cdr3_nt: TGCGCCAGCAGCCTCTGGACGGATGAAAAACTGTTTTTT; cdr3_aa: CASSLWTDEKLFF
j_call: TRBJ1-5; d_call: .; clone_size: few; v_call: TRBV28; cdr3_nt: TGTGCCAGCAGTGACTTACTGGCCAGGGCTGTTCAGCCCCAGCATTTT; cdr3_aa: CASSDLLARAVQPQHF
j_call: TRBJ1-1; d_call: TRBD1; clone_size: .; v_call: TRBV29-1; cdr3_nt: TGCAGCGTTGCCCCTGACAGGGCCGGAGCTTTCTTT; cdr3_aa: CSVAPDRAGAFF
j_call: TRBJ2-7; d_call: TRBD1; clone_size: many; v_call: TRBV25-1; cdr3_nt: TGTGCCAGCAGTGACCCAGGGGGCTACGAGCAGTACTTC; cdr3_aa: CASSDPGGYEQYF
j_call: TRBJ2-2; d_call: .; clone_size: .; v_call: TRBV30; cdr3_nt: TGTGCCTGGAGTGTTCAGGGGACCGGGGAGCTGTTTTTT; cdr3_aa: CAWSVQGTGELFF
j_call: TRBJ2-3; d_call: .; clone_size: .; v_call: TRBV4-3; cdr3_nt: TGCGCCAGCAGCCAAGAAGGACAAAGCACAGATACGCAGTATTTT; cdr3_aa: CASSQEGQSTDTQYF
j_call: TRBJ2-3; d_call: .; clone_size: few; v_call: TRBV6-1; cdr3_nt: TGTGCCAGCAGTGAAGCGGGGGGAGTCACAGATACGCAGTATTTT; cdr3_aa: CASSEAGGVTDTQYF
j_call: TRBJ1-2; d_call: .; clone_size: .; v_call: TRBV7-2; cdr3_nt: TGTGCCAGCAGCTTAGGGGAGAGGGGCTACACCTTC; cdr3_aa: CASSLGERGYTF
j_call: TRBJ2-7; d_call: TRBD1; clone_size: .; v_call: TRBV7-9; cdr3_nt: TGTGCCAGCAGCCCGACAGGGCTTTCCTACGAGCAGTACTTC; cdr3_aa: CASSPTGLSYEQYF
j_call: TRBJ2-7; d_call: TRBD1; clone_size: .; v_call: TRBV7-3; cdr3_nt: TGTGCCAGCAGTACGGGACAGGGTCGGGAGCAGTACTTC; cdr3_aa: CASSTGQGREQYF
j_call: TRBJ2-5; d_call: .; clone_size: few; v_call: TRBV10-3; cdr3_nt: TGTGCCACCCGGCCCGGGGCGGGAGAGACCCAGTACTTC; cdr3_aa: CATRPGAGETQYF
j_call: TRBJ1-2; d_call: .; clone_size: .; v_call: TRBV30; cdr3_nt: TGTGCCTGGAGACCAACCGGGACAAACGTCTATGGCTACACCTTC; cdr3_aa: CAWRPTGTNVYGYTF
j_call: TRBJ1-6; d_call: TRBD1; clone_size: .; v_call: TRBV6-5; cdr3_nt: TGTGCCAGCACTCCGGGACAGGGTCGTTCACCCCTCCACTTT; cdr3_aa: CASTPGQGRSPLHF
j_call: TRBJ2-5; d_call: TRBD2; clone_size: many; v_call: TRBV5-1; cdr3_nt: TGCGCCAGCAGCTTTCTAGCGGGGGACCTACAAGAGACCCAGTACTTC; cdr3_aa: CASSFLAGDLQETQYF
j_call: TRBJ2-2; d_call: .; clone_size: many; v_call: TRBV9; cdr3_nt: TGTGCCAGCAGCGTAGGAAAGGGATCGCGTAACACCGGGGAGCTGTTTTTT; cdr3_aa: CASSVGKGSRNTGELFF